A single sample gave rise to the 7 T cell receptor beta chains below, sequenced in a study of cytomegalovirus exposure and HLA in healthy donors. Use of 60 Vbeta and 13 Jbeta primers characterized the PCR. TCRdb keeps only in-frame clones here, not all; method: immunoSEQ multiplex PCR. The sample yields some 95,000 clones, about three quarters seen once. Sequencing used PBMCs. The receptors derive from a man aged 50-59 years in good health and CMV-seropositive.

The chain uses TRBV5-6 and TRBJ2-5, with no clear D. The CDR3 covers 15 residues. The germline V gene has CDR1 SGHDT and CDR2 YYEEEE. The V gene lost 0 bases and the J gene lost 6 bases, with 15 bases spanning the gap. The CDR3 DNA follows: TGTGCCAGCAGCTTGGATGTAGGAGATTTGAAGACCCAGTACTTC. This translates into CASSLDVGDLKTQYF. The complete variable domain, with remaining parts taken from reference TRBV5-6 and TRBJ2-5, reads DAGVTQSPTHLIKTRGQQVTLRCSPKSGHDTVSWYQQALGQGPQFIFQYYEEEERQRGNFPDRFSGHQFPNYSSELNVNALLLGDSALYLCASSLDVGDLKTQYFGPGTRLLVL.

This clone was seen a few times. The V gene is TRBV6-1, the J gene TRBJ2-2; D possibly corresponds to TRBD2 (6 bases). CDR1 MNHNS and CDR2 SASEGT come from the germline V gene. The V and J ends lost 3 bases and 0 bases respectively, with 11 bases between them. This CDR3 region has 16 residues. This chain's CDR3 is CASSDAGRANTGELFF. The CDR3 DNA reads as TGTGCCAGCAGTGACGCGGGACGTGCGAACACCGGGGAGCTGTTTTTT.

V gene TRBV28 combines with J gene TRBJ2-5; 8 bases line up with TRBD2. Germline lookup yields CDR1 MDHEN and CDR2 SYDVKM. The CDR3 is 13 residues long. With 8 bases clipped from V and 9 bases from J, the junction kept 11 bases outside the gene matches. CDR3 sequence: CASRVPGRGAQYF. As DNA, the CDR3 is TGTGCCAGCCGCGTACCAGGGCGGGGGGCCCAGTACTTC.

V is TRBV4-3 and J is TRBJ2-5; unclear D gene. V dropped 0 bases and J dropped 5 bases, with 13 bases sitting between them. This CDR3 spans 15 amino acids. The germline V gene encodes CDR1 LGHNA and CDR2 YSLEER. The CDR3 here is CASSQDRSIIETQYF. The CDR3 DNA follows: TGCGCCAGCAGCCAAGATAGAAGCATCATCGAGACCCAGTACTTC.

A note on this clone: At one end, the junction sequence differs from germline, possibly due to a read error. The rearrangement joins TRBV2 to TRBJ1-2; 7 bases align to TRBD1. Germline CDR1 is SNHLY and CDR2 is FYNNEI. This CDR3 contains 11 residues. The CDR3 spells CASSGLTGSHF. CDR3 bases: TGTGCCAGCAGTGGACTGACAGGGTCCCACTTC.

V is TRBV5-8 and J is TRBJ1-6; D perhaps matches TRBD1 (6 bases). The V and J ends lost 7 bases and 10 bases respectively, with 15 bases between them. The germline V gene encodes CDR1 SGHTS and CDR2 YDEGEE. The CDR3 has 13 residues. The CDR3 nucleotides are TGTGCCAGCGCCCAGGGGTATCGGTCACCCCTCCACTTT. This gives the protein CASAQGYRSPLHF.

The chain uses TRBV19 and TRBJ1-2, with TRBD1 matching 7 bases. Per the germline V gene, CDR1 is LNHDA and CDR2 is SQIVND (reference sequence). V shed 6 bases, J shed 8 bases, and the junction held 9 bases outside the gene matches. The CDR3 sequence is 13 residues long. This CDR3 is CASSDREVQGYTF. The CDR3 bases are TGTGCCAGTAGCGACAGGGAGGTGCAGGGCTACACCTTC. Full variable domain (rest looked up from reference TRBV19 and TRBJ1-2): DGGITQSPKYLFRKEGQNVTLSCEQNLNHDAMYWYRQDPGQGLRLIYYSQIVNDFQKGDIAEGYSVSREKKESFPLTVTSAQKNPTAFYLCASSDREVQGYTFGSGTRLTVV.